This is a list of T cell receptor beta chains from one sample in a study of T cells in Graves' hyperthyroidism and ophthalmopathy. From the multiplex PCR reads, TCRdb called clonotypes with MiXCR, one entry per CDR3 protein. The repertoire has about 400,000 distinct CDR3 sequences, under 15% of them found once; the top ten carry about 33%. Material for sequencing was blood. These TCRs come from a woman between 25 and 40 years old with Graves' hyperthyroidism. Both conserved end residues are part of each CDR3.

>TRBJ2-1|TRBV29-1|13
CSVGTSGRNEQFF
>TRBJ2-7|TRBV18|14
CASSPTTGAYEQYF
>TRBJ2-7|TRBV4-1|17
CASSQDFSGHLAYEQYF
>TRBJ1-4|TRBV28|15
CASSPGGATNEKLFF
>TRBJ1-5|TRBV6-1|17
CASSELSRGLRNQPQHF
>TRBJ1-2|TRBV5-1|15
CASSLGAGKEDGYTF
>TRBJ2-7|TRBV5-6|16
CASSSTRLAGAYEQYF
>TRBJ2-7|TRBV4-2|17
CASSRDHNSLGYLEQYF
>TRBJ2-3|TRBV2|16
CASSPDSGRIVDTQYF
>TRBJ2-7|TRBV27|14
CASSLRAGSYEQYF
>TRBJ1-3|TRBV28|13
CASSRSSGNTIYF
>TRBJ2-5|TRBV5-1|17
CASSRPPHSGNPETQYF
>TRBJ2-7|TRBV20-1|12
CSAYRDTYEQYF
>TRBJ1-2|TRBV5-1|15
CASSPAPGQRYGYTF
>TRBJ2-1|TRBV27|15
CASTLQGTSENEQFF
>TRBJ1-1|TRBV5-1|15
CASSPGSGGYTEAFF
>TRBJ2-5|TRBV9|16
CASSATLGVVQETQYF
>TRBJ2-7|TRBV24-1|14
CATSSTGGPYEQYF
>TRBJ1-1|TRBV28|15
CASTTEKGAITEAFF
>TRBJ2-5|TRBV5-1|15
CASSLATSPGETQYF
>TRBJ1-1|TRBV27|16
CASSFVSPGAHTEAFF
>TRBJ2-3|TRBV25-1|14
CASSEGGATDTQYF
>TRBJ2-1|TRBV12-3/TRBV12-4|14
CASSLRESYNEQFF
>TRBJ2-2|TRBV19|15
CASSPAGVNTGELFF
>TRBJ2-5|TRBV18|14
CASSPPSGRETQYF
>TRBJ2-3|TRBV3-1|17
CASSYTSGTRGTDTQYF
>TRBJ2-7|TRBV9|16
CASSAGIERSSYEQYF
>TRBJ1-4|TRBV2|19
CASSEAQDRIDATNEKLFF
>TRBJ2-5|TRBV28|19
CASKESGLAGVEGQETQYF
>TRBJ2-2|TRBV3-1|15
CASSQDWARPVELFF
>TRBJ1-5|TRBV20-1|14
CSAGRGGGYQPQHF
>TRBJ2-1|TRBV6-6|16
CASSYFGTGWSNEQFF
>TRBJ1-5|TRBV29-1|13
CSVGWQGNQPQHF
>TRBJ1-4|TRBV5-1|15
CASRPGAGETEKLFF
>TRBJ2-7|TRBV7-6|17
CASSLGAGGRLSYEQYF
>TRBJ2-1|TRBV9|15
CASSATSASYNEQFF
>TRBJ2-1|TRBV3-1|14
CASSVSGPNNEQFF
>TRBJ1-6|TRBV19|16
CASSVSGTGVGSPLHF
>TRBJ2-7|TRBV6-6|14
CASSYSQGAKEQYF
>TRBJ1-1|TRBV11-2|12
CASSITGVEAFF
>TRBJ2-7|TRBV11-2|15
CASSSLAGGPYEQYF
>TRBJ2-2|TRBV28|15
CATTGTSGFTGELFF
>TRBJ1-5|TRBV7-2|15
CASRGGGVNNQPQHF
>TRBJ2-1|TRBV19|15
CASSMGLVSYNEQFF
>TRBJ2-1|TRBV10-3|14
CAINDRVLDREQFF
>TRBJ2-7|TRBV30|15
CAWSTNRAHSYEQYF